This record looks at one T cell receptor (beta chain) sequence and its context. The antigen is unknown. The assay was carried out at the deep level. Method: immunoSEQ multiplex PCR; TCRdb's copy keeps in-frame clones and lacks some. Of approximately 2,000,000 clones in the sample, around 90% were seen once. The data derive from a study of shared clonotypes between healthy human individuals. Overall study context: Aged 18 to 49, the donors were two women and a few men.

V lost 4 bases and J lost 3; bases outside the gene matches: 5. The CDR3 has 15 residues. In germline, CDR1 is GTSNPN, CDR2 SVGIG (reference sequence). Notes on the study in general: It was observed that approximately 5% of naive CD4 clonotypes were shared across several donors.

The donors were all Caucasian adults (living in Nashville, Tennessee). This TCR was recovered from a man younger than 30 in good health. Some clones in this sample may be carry-over from other donors' samples. Sequencing was carried out using naive CD4+ T cells from PBMCs. Subset of the sample: CD45RA+ positively selected. The J gene is TRBJ2-3, the V gene TRBV30, with 12 nucleotides matching TRBD2. The CDR3 is CAWKLAGGWTDTQYF. CDR3 sequence (DNA): TGTGCCTGGAAGCTAGCGGGAGGGTGGACAGATACGCAGTATTTT.